The present entry profiles one TCR beta chain with its context. Its specificity is not known. Germline values: CDR1 KGHSH, CDR2 LQKENI. This CDR3 has 14 residues. V was cut by 0 bases and J by 5 bases, with 10 bases left in between. This sample stems from a study of blood T cells in healthy people across ages. General observations from the study: Naive CD4+ cells and diversity were both higher in long-lived donors than in aged donors.

A second PCR of roughly 7 to 11 cycles used a sample-barcoded 5' primer and a J-beta primer mix. MiXCR was run by TCRdb on the 5' RACE reads, yielding one entry per CDR3 protein. The data contain fewer than 800,000 distinct CDR3 sequences, 32% of them singletons. Donors were systemically healthy Caucasian individuals from Russia aged roughly 6 to 100 years. The receptor's source is a woman of 80 years or more in good health. This chain uses TRBV18 with TRBJ2-5; unclear D gene. The sample consisted of blood. In DNA form, the CDR3 reads TGTGCCAGCTCACCACCGTTGAATGTGGAGACCCAGTACTTC. Protein sequence: CASSPPLNVETQYF.